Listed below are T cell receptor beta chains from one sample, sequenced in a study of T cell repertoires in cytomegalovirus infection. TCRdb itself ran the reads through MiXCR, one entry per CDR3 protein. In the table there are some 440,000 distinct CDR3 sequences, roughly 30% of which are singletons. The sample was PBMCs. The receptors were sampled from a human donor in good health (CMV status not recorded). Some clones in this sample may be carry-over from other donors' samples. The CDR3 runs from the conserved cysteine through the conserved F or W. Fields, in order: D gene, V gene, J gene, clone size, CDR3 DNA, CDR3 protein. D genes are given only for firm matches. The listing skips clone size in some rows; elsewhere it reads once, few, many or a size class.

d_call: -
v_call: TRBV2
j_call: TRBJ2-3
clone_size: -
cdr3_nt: TGTGCCAGCAGGGCCACTAGGCCAGGAGGCACAGATACGCAGTATTTT
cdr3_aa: CASRATRPGGTDTQYF

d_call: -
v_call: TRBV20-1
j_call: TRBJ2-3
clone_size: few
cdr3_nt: TGCAGTGCCCAAGGCGGGGCAAGTGGGGCCACAGATACGCAGTATTTT
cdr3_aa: CSAQGGASGATDTQYF

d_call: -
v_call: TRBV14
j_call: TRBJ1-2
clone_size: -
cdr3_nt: TGTGCCAGCAGCCAATTCGGGGTTGGCTACACCTTC
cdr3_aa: CASSQFGVGYTF

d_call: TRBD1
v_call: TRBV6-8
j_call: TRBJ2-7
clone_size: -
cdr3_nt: TGTGCCAGCAGTTACTCCCCGACAGGGGTCTCCCAGCAGTACTTC
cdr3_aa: CASSYSPTGVSQQYF

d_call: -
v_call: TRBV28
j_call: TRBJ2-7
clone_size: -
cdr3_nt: TGTACCAGCAGTTTGGATCGACAGCTGATCTCCTACGAGCAGTACTTC
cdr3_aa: CTSSLDRQLISYEQYF

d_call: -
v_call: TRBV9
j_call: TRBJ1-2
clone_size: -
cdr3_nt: TGTGCCAGCAGCGTAGACCCCGTGACAGGACATGGCTACACCTTC
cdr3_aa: CASSVDPVTGHGYTF

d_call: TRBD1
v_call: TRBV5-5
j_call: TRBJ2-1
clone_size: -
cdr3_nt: TGTGCCAGCACCCTGAACAGGGGGCCGGTCTCGGAGCAGTTCTTC
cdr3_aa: CASTLNRGPVSEQFF

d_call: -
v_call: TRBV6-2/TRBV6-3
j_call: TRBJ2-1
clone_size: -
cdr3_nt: TGTGCCAGCAGTTACATTAGGCCTATCGGGGACAATGAGCAGTTCTTC
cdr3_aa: CASSYIRPIGDNEQFF

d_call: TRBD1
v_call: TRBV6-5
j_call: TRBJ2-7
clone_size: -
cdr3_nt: TGTGCCAGCGGAAAACGGACAGGGGGATATGATGAGCAGTACTTC
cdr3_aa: CASGKRTGGYDEQYF

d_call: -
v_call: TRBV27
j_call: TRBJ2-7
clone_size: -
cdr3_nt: TGTGCCAGCAGTTTAGGCCAGGGGGGTGGCGAGCAGTACTTC
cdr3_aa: CASSLGQGGGEQYF

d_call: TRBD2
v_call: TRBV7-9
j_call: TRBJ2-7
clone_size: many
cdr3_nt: TGTGCCAGCAGCTTAGAAGGGACTAGCTACGAGCAGTACTTC
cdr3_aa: CASSLEGTSYEQYF

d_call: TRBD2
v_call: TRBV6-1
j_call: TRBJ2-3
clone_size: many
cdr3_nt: TGTGCCAGCAGTGCTGTCGGGTTGGGGGGGGTAGATACGCAGTATTTT
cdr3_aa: CASSAVGLGGVDTQYF

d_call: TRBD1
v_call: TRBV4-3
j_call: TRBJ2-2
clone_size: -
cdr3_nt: TGCTCCAGCAGCCAAGATGTAGGGGGCGTCGGCACCGGGGAGCTGTTTTTT
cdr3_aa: CSSSQDVGGVGTGELFF

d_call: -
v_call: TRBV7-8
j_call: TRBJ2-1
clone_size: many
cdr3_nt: TGTGCCAGCAGCTTCCAGTCATGGACCAGCCGTAGGGATGAGCAGTTCTTC
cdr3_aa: CASSFQSWTSRRDEQFF

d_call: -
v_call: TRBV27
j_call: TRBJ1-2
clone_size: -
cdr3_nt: TGTGCCAGCAGTTGGCGGCAGGGGAACGGCTACACCTTC
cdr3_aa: CASSWRQGNGYTF

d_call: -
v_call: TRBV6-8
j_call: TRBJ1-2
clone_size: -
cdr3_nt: TGTGCCAGCAGTTTCTACAGGGCTGGCTATGGCTACACCTTC
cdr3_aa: CASSFYRAGYGYTF

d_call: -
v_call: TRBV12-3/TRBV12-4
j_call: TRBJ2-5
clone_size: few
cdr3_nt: TGTGCCAGCAGCGCCAGCATACAAGAGACCCAGTACTTC
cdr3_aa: CASSASIQETQYF

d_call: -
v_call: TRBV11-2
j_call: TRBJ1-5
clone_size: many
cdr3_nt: TGTGCCAGCAGCTTAGGAACATCTGGGAATCAGCCCCAGCATTTT
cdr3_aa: CASSLGTSGNQPQHF

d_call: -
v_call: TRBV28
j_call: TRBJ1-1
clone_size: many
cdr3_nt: TGTGCCAGCGGGCCACTCCTTTGGGACGCTTTCTTT
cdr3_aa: CASGPLLWDAFF

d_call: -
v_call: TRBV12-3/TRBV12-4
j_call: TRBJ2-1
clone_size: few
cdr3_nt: TGTGCCAGCAGTAACCGGGACAGAGGGGGGGATGAGCAGTTCTTC
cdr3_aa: CASSNRDRGGDEQFF

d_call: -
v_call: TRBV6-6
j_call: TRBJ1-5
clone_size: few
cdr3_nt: TGTGCCAGCACCCCGGGGAGGAGTCATAATCAGCCCCAGCATTTT
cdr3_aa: CASTPGRSHNQPQHF

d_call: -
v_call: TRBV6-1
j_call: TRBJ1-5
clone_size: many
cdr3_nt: TGTGCCAGCAGTGAGGGAATCAATCAGCCCCAGCATTTT
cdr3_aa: CASSEGINQPQHF

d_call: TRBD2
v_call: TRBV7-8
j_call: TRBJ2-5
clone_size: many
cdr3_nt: TGTGCCAGCAGCTTAGGGACTAGCGGGGGTGACGGAGTAGAGACCCAGTACTTC
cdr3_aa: CASSLGTSGGDGVETQYF

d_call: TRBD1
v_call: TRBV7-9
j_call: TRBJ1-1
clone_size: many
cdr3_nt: TGTGCCAGCAGCACGCGGACAGGGGGTATGAACACTGAAGCTTTCTTT
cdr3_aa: CASSTRTGGMNTEAFF

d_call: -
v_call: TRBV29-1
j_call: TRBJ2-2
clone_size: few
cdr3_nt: TGCAGCATAAGGACCTTATGGGGGGAGCTGTTTTTT
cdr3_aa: CSIRTLWGELFF

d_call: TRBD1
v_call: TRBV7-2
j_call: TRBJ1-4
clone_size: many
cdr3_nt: TGTGCCAGCAGCCTAGGAACCGGGACAGTAACACAAAAACTGTTTTTT
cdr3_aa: CASSLGTGTVTQKLFF

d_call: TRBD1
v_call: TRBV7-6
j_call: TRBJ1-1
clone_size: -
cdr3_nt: TGTGCCAGCAGCTTAATAGGGGGGGACAGCAACACTGAAGCTTTCTTT
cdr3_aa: CASSLIGGDSNTEAFF

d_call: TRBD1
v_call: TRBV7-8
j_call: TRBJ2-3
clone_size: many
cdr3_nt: TGTGCCAGCAGCTCGCGTGACAGGGGGCAGGATACGCAGTATTTT
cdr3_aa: CASSSRDRGQDTQYF

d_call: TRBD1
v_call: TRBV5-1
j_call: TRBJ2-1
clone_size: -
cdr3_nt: TGCGCCAGCAGCCACCGCTTACCGGACAGGGGAAAGTACAATGAGCAGTTCTTC
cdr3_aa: CASSHRLPDRGKYNEQFF

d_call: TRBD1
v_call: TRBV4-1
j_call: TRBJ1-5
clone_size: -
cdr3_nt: TGCGCCAGCAGCCCCGGACAGGCCATCTATAGCGATCAGCCCCAGCATTTT
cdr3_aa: CASSPGQAIYSDQPQHF

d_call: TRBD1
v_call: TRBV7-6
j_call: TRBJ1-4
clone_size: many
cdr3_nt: TGTGCCAGCAGCTTGAGGGGACAGGAAAAACTGTTTTTT
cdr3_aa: CASSLRGQEKLFF

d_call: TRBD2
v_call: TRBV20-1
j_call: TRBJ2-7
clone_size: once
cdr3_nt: TGCAGTGCTAGGTCCAGCGGGGTCTACGAGCAGTACTTC
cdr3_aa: CSARSSGVYEQYF

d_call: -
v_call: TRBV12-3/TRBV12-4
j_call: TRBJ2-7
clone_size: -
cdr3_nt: TGTGCCAGCAGTTTGGCGCCGGCGTACGAGCAGTACTTC
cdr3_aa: CASSLAPAYEQYF

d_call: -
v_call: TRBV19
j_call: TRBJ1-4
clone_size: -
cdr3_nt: TGTGCCAGTAGTATTCCCGACGAAACTAATGAAAAACTGTTTTTT
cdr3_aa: CASSIPDETNEKLFF

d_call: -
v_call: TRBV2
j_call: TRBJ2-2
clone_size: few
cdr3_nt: TGTGCCAGCGGGTTGGGGGGGAACACCGGGGAGCTGTTTTTT
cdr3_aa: CASGLGGNTGELFF